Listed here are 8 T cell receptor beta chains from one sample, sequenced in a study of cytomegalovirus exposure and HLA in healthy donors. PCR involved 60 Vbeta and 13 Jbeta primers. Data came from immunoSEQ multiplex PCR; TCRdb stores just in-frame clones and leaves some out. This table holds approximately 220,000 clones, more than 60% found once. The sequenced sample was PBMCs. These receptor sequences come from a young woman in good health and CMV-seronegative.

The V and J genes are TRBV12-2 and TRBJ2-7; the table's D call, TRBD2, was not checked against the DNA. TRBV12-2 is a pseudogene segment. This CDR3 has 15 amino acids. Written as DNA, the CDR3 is TGTGCAAGTCGTTTACCTAAGAGGGTTCGGGAGGGGCAGTACTTC. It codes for CASRLPKRVREGQYF.

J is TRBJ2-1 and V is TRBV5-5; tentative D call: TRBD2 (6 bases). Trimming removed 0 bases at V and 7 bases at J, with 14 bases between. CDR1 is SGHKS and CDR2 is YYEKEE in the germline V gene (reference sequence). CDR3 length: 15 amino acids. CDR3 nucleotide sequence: TGTGCCAGCAGCTTGGGACTAGGGGCCGGGAATGAGCAGTTCTTC. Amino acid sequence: CASSLGLGAGNEQFF.

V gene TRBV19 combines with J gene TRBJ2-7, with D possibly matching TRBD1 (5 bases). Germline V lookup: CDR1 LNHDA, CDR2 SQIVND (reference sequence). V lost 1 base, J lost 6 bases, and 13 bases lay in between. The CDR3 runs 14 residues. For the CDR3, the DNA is TGTGCCAGTAGTATAGTAGGGGAAATCAGCGAGCAGTACTTC. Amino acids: CASSIVGEISEQYF.

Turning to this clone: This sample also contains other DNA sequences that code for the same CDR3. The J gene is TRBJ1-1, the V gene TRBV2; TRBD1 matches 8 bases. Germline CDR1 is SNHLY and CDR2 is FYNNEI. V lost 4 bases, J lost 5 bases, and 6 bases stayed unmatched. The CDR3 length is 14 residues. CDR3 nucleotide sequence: TGTGCCAGCAGTGGAACAGGGGGGAGAACTGAAGCTTTCTTT. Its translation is CASSGTGGRTEAFF.

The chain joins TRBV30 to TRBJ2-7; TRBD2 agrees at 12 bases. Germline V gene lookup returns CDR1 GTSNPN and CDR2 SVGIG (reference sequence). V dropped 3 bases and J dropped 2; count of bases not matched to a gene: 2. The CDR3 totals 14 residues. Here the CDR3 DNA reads TGTGCCTGGAGGACTAGCGGGGGACCCTACGAGCAGTACTTC. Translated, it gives CAWRTSGGPYEQYF. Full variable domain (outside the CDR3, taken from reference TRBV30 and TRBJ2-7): SQTIHQWPATLVQPVGSPLSLECTVEGTSNPNLYWYRQAAGRGLQLLFYSVGIGQISSEVPQNLSASRPQDRQFILSSKKLLLSDSGFYLCAWRTSGGPYEQYFGPGTRLTVT.

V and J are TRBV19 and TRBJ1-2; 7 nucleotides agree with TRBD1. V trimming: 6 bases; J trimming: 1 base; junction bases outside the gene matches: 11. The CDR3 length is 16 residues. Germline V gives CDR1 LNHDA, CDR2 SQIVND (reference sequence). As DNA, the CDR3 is TGTGCCAGTAGCGTCCGGGACAGCCGATATAACTATGGCTACACCTTC. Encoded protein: CASSVRDSRYNYGYTF.

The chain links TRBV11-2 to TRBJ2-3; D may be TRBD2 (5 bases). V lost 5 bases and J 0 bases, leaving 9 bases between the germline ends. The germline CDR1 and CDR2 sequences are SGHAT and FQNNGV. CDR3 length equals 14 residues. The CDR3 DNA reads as TGTGCCAGCAGCCAACTAGTTAGCACAGATACGCAGTATTTT. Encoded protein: CASSQLVSTDTQYF.

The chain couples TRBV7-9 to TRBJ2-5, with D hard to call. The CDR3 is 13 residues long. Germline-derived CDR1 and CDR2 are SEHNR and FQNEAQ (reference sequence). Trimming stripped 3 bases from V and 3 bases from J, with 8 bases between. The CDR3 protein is CASSLWAEETQYF. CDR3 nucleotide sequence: TGTGCCAGCAGCTTGTGGGCAGAAGAGACCCAGTACTTC.